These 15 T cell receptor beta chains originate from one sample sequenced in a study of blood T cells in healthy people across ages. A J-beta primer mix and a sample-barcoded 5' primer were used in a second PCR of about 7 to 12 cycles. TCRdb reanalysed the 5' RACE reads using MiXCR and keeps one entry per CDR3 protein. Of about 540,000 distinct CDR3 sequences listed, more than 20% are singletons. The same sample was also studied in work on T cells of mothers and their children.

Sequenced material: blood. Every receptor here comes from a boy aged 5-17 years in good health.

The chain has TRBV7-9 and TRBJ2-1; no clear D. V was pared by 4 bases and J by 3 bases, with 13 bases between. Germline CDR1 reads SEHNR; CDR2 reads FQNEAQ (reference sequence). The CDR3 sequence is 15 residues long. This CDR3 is CASSSPLGFYNEQFF. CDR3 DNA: TGTGCCAGCAGCTCCCCCCTAGGGTTCTACAATGAGCAGTTCTTC.

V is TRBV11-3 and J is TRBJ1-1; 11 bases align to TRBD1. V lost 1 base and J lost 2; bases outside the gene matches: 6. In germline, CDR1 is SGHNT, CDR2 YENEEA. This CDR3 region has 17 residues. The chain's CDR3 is CASSLGRTGGPNTEAFF. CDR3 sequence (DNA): TGTGCCAGCAGCTTAGGTCGGACAGGGGGCCCCAACACTGAAGCTTTCTTT. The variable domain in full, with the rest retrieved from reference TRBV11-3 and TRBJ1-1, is EAGVVQSPRYKIIEKKQPVAFWCNPISGHNTLYWYLQNLGQGPELLIRYENEEAVDDSQLPKDRFSAERLKGVDSTLKIQPAELGDSAVYLCASSLGRTGGPNTEAFFGQGTRLTVV.

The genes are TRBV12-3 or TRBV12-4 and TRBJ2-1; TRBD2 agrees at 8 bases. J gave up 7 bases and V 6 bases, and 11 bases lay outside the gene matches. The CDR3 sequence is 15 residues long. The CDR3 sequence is CASRTGGEVINEQFF. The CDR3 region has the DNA TGTGCCAGCAGAACGGGAGGGGAGGTAATTAATGAGCAGTTCTTC.

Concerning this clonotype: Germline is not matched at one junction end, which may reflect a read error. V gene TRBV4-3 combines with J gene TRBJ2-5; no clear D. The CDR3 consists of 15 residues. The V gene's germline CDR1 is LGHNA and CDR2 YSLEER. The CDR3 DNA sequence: TGCGCCAGCAGCCAAGATTTGGGCTACCAAGAGACCCAGTGCTTC. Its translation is CASSQDLGYQETQCF.

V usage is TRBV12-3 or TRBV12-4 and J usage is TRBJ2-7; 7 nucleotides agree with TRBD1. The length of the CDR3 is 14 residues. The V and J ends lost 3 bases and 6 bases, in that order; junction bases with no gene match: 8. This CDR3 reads CASSLAQGVGEQYF. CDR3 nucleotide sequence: TGTGCCAGCAGTTTGGCCCAGGGGGTAGGCGAGCAGTACTTC.

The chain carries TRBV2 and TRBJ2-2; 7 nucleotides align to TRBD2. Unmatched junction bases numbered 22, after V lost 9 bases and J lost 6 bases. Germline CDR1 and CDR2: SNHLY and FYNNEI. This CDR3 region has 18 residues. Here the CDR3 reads CARRVPLGRLASSGELFF. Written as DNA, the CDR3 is TGTGCCAGAAGGGTCCCCCTGGGTAGACTAGCTTCGTCCGGGGAGCTGTTTTTT.

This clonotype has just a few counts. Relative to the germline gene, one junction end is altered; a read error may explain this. In DNA, the CDR3 is TGTGCCAGCAGTCACTCCAGAACAGCAACTAATGAAAAACTGTTTTTT. Protein sequence: CASSHSRTATNEKLFF. The chain couples TRBV6-5 to TRBJ1-4; no clear D. CDR1 MNHEY and CDR2 SVGAGI come from the germline V gene. The CDR3 length is 16 residues.

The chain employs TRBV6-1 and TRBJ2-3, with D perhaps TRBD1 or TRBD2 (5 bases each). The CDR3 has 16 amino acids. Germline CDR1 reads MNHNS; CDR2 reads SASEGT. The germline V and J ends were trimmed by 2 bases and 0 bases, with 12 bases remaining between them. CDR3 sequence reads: CASSELRGVSTDTQYF. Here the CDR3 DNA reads TGTGCCAGCAGTGAATTGAGAGGGGTAAGCACAGATACGCAGTATTTT.

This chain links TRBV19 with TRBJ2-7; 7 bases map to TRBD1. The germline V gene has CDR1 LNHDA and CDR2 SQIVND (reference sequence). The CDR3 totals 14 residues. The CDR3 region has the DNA TGTGCTACATCCCCGGGACAGAATTCCTACGAGCAGTACTTC. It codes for CATSPGQNSYEQYF. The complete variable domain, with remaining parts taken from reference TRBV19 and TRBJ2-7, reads DGGITQSPKYLFRKEGQNVTLSCEQNLNHDAMYWYRQDPGQGLRLIYYSQIVNDFQKGDIAEGYSVSREKKESFPLTVTSAQKNPTAFYLCATSPGQNSYEQYFGPGTRLTVT.

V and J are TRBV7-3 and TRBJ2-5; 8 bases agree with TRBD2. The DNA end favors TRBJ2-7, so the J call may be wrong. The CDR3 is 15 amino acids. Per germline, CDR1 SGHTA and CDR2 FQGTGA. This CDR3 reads CASSLTSGASYEQYF. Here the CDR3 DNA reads TGTGCCAGCAGCTTAACTAGCGGGGCCTCCTACGAGCAGTACTTC.

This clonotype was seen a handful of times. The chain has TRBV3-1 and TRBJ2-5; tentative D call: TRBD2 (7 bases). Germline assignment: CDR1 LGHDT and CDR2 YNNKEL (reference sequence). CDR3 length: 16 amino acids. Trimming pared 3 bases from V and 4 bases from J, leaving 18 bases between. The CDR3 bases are TGTGCCAGCAGCCACCGCGGCGGGGGCGCAGGAGAGACCCAGTACTTC. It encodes CASSHRGGGAGETQYF.

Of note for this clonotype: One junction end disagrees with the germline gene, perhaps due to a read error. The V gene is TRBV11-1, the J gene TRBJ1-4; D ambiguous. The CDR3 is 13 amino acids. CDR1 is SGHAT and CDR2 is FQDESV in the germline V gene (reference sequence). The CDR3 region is CASSLGENEELFF. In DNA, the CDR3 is TGTGCCAGCAGCTTAGGGGAAAATGAAGAACTGTTTTTT.

This chain's CDR3 is CASSRGTGLNTGELFF. CDR3 sequence (DNA): TGTGCCAGTAGTAGGGGGACAGGCCTGAACACCGGGGAGCTGTTTTTT. The chain uses TRBV19 and TRBJ2-2; TRBD1 aligns across 8 bases. Germline CDR1 reads LNHDA; CDR2 reads SQIVND (reference sequence). The V segment lost 4 bases and the J segment 1 base; nucleotides outside the gene matches: 5. The CDR3 loop spans 16 amino acids.

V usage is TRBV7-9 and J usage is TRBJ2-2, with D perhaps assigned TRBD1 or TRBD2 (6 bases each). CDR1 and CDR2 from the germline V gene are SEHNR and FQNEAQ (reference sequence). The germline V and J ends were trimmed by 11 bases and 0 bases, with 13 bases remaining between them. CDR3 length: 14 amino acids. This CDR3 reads CARRGTSNTGELFF. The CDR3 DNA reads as TGTGCCCGACGGGGGACATCGAACACCGGGGAGCTGTTTTTT.

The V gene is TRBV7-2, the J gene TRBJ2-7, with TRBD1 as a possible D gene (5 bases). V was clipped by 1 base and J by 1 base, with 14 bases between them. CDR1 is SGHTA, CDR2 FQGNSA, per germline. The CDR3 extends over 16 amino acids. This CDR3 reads CASSLGRQTDSYEQYF. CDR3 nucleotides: TGTGCCAGCAGCTTAGGCCGACAGACGGATTCCTACGAGCAGTACTTC.